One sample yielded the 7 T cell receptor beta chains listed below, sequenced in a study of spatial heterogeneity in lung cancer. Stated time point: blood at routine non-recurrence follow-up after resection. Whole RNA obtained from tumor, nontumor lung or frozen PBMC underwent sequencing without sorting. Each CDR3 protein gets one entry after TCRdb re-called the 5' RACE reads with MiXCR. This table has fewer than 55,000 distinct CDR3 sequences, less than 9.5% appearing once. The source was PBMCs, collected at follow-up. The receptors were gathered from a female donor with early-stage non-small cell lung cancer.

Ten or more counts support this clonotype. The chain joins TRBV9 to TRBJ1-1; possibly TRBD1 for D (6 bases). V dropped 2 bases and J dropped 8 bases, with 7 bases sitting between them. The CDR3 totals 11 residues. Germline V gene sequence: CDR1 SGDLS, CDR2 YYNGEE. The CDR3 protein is CASSVGGEAFF. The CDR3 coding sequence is TGTGCCAGCAGCGTCGGGGGCGAAGCTTTCTTT.

CDR3 nucleotides: TGTGCCAGCAGCAGACAGAAAGGGAAGGAAGGGCGGTTGAACACTGAAGCTTTCTTT. This gives the protein CASSRQKGKEGRLNTEAFF. The rearrangement joins TRBV21-1 to TRBJ1-1. TRBV21-1 is recorded as a pseudogene. CDR3 length equals 19 residues.

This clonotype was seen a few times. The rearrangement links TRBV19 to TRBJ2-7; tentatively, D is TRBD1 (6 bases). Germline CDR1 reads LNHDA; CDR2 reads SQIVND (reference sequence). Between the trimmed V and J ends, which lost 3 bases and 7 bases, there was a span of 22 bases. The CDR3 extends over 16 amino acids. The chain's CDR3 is CASSIGQTLISKEQYF. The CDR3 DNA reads TGTGCCAGTAGTATCGGACAGACCCTGATATCAAAGGAGCAGTACTTC.

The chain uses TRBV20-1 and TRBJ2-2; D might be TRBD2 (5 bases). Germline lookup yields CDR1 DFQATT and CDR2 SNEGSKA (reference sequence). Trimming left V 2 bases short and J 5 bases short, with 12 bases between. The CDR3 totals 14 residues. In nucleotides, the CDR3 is TGCAGTGCTAGATGGGGAGACGGGACCGGGGAGCTGTTTTTT. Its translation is CSARWGDGTGELFF.

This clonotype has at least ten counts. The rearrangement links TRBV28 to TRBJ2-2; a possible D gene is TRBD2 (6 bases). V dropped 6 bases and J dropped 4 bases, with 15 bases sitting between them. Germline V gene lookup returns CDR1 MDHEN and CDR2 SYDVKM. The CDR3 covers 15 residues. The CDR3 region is CASRTPGTATGELFF. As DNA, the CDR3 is TGTGCCAGCAGGACTCCCGGGACTGCCACCGGGGAGCTGTTTTTT.

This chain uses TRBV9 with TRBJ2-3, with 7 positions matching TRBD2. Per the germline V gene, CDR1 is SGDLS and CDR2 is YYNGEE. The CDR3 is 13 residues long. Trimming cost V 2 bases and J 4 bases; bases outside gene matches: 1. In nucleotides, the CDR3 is TGTGCCAGCAGCGTCCGGGGGGCAGATACGCAGTATTTT. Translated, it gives CASSVRGADTQYF.

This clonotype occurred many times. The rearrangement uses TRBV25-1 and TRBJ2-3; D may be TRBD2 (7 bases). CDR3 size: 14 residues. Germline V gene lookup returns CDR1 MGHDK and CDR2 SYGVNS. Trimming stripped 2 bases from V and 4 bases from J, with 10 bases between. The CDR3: CASSEQGRADTQYF. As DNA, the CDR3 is TGTGCCAGCAGTGAACAGGGGAGGGCAGATACGCAGTATTTT.